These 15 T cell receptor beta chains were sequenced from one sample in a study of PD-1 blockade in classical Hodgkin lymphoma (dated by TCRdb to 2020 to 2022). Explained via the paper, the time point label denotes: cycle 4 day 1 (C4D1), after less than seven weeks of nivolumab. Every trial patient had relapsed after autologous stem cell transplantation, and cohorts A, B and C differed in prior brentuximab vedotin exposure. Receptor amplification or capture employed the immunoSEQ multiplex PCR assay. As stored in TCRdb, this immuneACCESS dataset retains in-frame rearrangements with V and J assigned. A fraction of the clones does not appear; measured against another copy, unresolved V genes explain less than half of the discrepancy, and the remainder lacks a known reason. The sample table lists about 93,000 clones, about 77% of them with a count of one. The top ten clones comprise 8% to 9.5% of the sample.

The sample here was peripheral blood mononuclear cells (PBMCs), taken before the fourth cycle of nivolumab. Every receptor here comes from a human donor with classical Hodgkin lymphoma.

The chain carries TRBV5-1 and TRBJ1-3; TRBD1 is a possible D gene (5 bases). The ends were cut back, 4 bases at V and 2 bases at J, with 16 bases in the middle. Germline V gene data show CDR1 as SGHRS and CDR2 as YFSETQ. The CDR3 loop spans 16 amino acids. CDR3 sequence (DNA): TGCGCCAGCAGCCCCGCCGGGACCATAACTGGAAACACCATATATTTT. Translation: CASSPAGTITGNTIYF.

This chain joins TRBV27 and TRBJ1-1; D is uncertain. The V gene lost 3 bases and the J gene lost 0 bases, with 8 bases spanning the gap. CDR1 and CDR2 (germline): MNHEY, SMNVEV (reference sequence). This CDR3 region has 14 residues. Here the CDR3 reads CASSFVSMNTEAFF. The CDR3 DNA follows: TGTGCCAGCAGTTTTGTCTCTATGAACACTGAAGCTTTCTTT.

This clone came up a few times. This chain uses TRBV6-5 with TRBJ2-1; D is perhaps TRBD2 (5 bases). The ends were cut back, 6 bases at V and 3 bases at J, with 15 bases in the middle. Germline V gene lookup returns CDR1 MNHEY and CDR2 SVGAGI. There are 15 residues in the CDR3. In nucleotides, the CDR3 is TGTGCCAGCAGCCGCCCCGTCGGGATCTACAATGAGCAGTTCTTC. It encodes CASSRPVGIYNEQFF.

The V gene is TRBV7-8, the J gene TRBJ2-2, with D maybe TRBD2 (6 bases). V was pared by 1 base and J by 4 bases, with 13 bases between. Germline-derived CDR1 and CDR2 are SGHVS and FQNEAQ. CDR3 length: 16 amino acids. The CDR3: CASSLVWVGGTGELFF. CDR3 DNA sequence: TGTGCCAGCAGCTTAGTTTGGGTCGGGGGCACCGGGGAGCTGTTTTTT.

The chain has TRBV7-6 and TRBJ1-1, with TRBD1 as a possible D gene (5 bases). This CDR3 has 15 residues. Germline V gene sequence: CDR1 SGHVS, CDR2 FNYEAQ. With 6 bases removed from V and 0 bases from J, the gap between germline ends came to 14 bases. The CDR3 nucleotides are TGTGCCAGCAGTCCTGCTTTGGGACTGAACACTGAAGCTTTCTTT. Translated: CASSPALGLNTEAFF.

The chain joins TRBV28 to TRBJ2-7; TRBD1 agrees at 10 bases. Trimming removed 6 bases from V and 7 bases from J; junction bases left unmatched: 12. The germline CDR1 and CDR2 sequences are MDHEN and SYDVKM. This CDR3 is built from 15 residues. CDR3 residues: CASSAPGTGDDEQYF. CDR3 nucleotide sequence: TGTGCCAGCAGCGCTCCCGGGACAGGGGATGATGAGCAGTACTTC.

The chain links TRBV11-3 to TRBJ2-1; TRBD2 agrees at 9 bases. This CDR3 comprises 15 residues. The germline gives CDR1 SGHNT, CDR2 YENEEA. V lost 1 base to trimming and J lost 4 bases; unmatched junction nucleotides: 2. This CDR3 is CASSLGSGRYNEQFF. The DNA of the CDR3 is TGTGCCAGCAGCTTAGGGAGCGGGAGGTACAATGAGCAGTTCTTC.

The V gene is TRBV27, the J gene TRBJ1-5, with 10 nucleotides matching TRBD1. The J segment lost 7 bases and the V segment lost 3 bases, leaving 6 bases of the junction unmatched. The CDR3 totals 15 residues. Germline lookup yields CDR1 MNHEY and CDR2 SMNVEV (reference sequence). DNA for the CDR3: TGTGCCAGCAGTTTTACGGGACAGGGGACCCAGCCCCAGCATTTT. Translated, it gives CASSFTGQGTQPQHF.

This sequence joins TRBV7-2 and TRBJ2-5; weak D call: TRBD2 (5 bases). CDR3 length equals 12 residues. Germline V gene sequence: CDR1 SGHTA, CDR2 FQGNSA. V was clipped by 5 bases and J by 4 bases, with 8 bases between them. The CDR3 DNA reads TGTGCCAGCAGCCGGGAAACAGAGACCCAGTACTTC. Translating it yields CASSRETETQYF.

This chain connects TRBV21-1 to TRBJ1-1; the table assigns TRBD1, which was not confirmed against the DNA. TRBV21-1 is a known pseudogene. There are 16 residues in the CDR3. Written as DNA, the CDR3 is TGTGCCAGCAGCAAGGCCACGGACAGGGGTAACACTGAAGCTTTCTTT. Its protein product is CASSKATDRGNTEAFF.

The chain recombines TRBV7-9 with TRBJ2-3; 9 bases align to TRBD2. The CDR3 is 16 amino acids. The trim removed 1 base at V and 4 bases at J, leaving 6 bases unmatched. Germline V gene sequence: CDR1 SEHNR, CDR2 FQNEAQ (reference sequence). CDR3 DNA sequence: TGTGCCAGCAGCTTAGGGCGGGGGGGCGATGCAGATACGCAGTATTTT. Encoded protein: CASSLGRGGDADTQYF.

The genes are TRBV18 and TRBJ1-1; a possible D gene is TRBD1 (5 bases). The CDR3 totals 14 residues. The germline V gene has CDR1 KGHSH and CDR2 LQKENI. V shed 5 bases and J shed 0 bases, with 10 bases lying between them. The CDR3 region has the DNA TGTGCCAGCTCAGGCGGACACTTGAACACTGAAGCTTTCTTT. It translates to CASSGGHLNTEAFF.

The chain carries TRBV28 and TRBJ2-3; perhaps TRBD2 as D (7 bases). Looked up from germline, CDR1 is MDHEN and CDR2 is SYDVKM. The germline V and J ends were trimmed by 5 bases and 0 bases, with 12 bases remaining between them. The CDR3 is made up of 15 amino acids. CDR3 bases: TGTGCCAGCAGTAGCGGGACAACTAGCACAGATACGCAGTATTTT. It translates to CASSSGTTSTDTQYF. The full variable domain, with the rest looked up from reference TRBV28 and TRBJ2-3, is DVKVTQSSRYLVKRTGEKVFLECVQDMDHENMFWYRQDPGLGLRLIYFSYDVKMKEKGDIPEGYSVSREKKERFSLILESASTNQTSMYLCASSSGTTSTDTQYFGPGTRLTVL.

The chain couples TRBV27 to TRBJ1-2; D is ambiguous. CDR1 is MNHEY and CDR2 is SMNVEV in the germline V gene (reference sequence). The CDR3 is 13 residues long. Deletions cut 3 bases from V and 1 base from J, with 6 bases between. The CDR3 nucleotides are TGTGCCAGCAGTTTCGGGGTTAACTATGGCTACACCTTC. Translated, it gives CASSFGVNYGYTF.

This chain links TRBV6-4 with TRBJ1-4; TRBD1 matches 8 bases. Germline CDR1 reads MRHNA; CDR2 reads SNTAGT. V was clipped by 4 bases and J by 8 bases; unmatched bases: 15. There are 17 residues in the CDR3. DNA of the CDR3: TGTGCCAGCAGTGCATACAGGGGGTATAACACTACAGAAAAACTGTTTTTT. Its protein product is CASSAYRGYNTTEKLFF.